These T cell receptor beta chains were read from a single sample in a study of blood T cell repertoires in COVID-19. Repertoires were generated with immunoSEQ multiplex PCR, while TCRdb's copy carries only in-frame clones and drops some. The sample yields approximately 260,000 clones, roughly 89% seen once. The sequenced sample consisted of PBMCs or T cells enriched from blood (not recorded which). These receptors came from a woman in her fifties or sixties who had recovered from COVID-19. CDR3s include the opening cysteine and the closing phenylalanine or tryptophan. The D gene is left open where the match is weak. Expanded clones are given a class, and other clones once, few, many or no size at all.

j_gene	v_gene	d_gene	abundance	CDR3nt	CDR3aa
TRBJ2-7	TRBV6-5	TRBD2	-	TGTGCCAGCAGCGAGTGGGGGGGAGACACTAAGCAGTACTTC	CASSEWGGDTKQYF
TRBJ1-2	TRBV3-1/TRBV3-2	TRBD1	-	TGTGCCAGCAGGCGGACAGGGGAGGTTAGTATGCGCTACACCTTC	CASRRTGEVSMRYTF
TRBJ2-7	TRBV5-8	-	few	TGTGCCAGCAGCTTGGTTAGCGGATACGAGCAGTACTTC	CASSLVSGYEQYF
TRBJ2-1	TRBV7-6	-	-	TGTGCCAGCAGCTCAGGGACTCCCTCCTACAATGAGCAGTTCTTC	CASSSGTPSYNEQFF
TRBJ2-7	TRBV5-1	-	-	TGCGCCAGCAGCAGAGGACTGCTACAGGGCGCCTACGAGCAGTACTTC	CASSRGLLQGAYEQYF
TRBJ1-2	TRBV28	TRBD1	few	TGTGCCAGCAGGAGCGGACAGGAAGATGGCTACACCTTC	CASRSGQEDGYTF
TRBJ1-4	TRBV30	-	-	TGTGCCGGCTCGCAGGGTTGGAATGAAAAACTGTTTTTT	CAGSQGWNEKLFF
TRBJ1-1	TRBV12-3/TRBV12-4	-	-	TGTGCCAGCAGTTGGGGAGTGAACACTGAAGCTTTCTTT	CASSWGVNTEAFF
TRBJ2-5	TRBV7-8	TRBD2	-	TGTGCCAGCAGCATGCCGGGACTAGCGGCCCTGTACCAAGAGACCCAGTACTTC	CASSMPGLAALYQETQYF
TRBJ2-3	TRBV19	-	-	TGTGCCAGTAGTATTTTACAGGCCCGCACAGATACGCAGTATTTT	CASSILQARTDTQYF
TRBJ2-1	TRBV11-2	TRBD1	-	TGTGCCAGCAGCTTAGGATCCTACACAGGGGATCGGCATGAGCAGTTCTTC	CASSLGSYTGDRHEQFF
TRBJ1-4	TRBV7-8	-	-	TGTGCCAGTAAAAAAAGCCGACAGACGGCGGAAAAACTGTTTTTT	CASKKSRQTAEKLFF
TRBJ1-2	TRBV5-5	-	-	TGTGCCAGCAGCTTGGCCGGTAACGGTGGCTATGGCTACACCTTC	CASSLAGNGGYGYTF
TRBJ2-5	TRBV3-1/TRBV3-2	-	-	TGTGCCAGCAGCCGGGTAGAGGGGACCCAGTACTTC	CASSRVEGTQYF
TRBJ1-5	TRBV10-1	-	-	TGCGCCAGCAGTGACGGGAATCAGCCCCAGCATTTT	CASSDGNQPQHF
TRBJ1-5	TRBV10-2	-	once	TGCGCCAGCACAGGGGGCAATCAGCCCCAGCATTTT	CASTGGNQPQHF
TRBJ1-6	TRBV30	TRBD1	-	TGTGCCTGGACTATGGACAGGTACTATAATTCACCCCTCCACTTT	CAWTMDRYYNSPLHF
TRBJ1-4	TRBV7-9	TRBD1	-	TGTGCCAGCAGCCCATGGACAGGGGGCCAGGAAAAACTGTTTTTT	CASSPWTGGQEKLFF
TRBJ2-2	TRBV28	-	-	TGTGCCAGCAGTTTTACAGGGAACACCGGGGAGCTGTTTTTT	CASSFTGNTGELFF
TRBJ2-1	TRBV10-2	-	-	TGCGCCAGCAGTGAACCGGGATTACACAATGAGCAGTTCTTC	CASSEPGLHNEQFF
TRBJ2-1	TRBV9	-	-	TGTGCCAGCAGCGTAGTACCAGTAGCGACCTTCAATGAGCAGTTCTTC	CASSVVPVATFNEQFF